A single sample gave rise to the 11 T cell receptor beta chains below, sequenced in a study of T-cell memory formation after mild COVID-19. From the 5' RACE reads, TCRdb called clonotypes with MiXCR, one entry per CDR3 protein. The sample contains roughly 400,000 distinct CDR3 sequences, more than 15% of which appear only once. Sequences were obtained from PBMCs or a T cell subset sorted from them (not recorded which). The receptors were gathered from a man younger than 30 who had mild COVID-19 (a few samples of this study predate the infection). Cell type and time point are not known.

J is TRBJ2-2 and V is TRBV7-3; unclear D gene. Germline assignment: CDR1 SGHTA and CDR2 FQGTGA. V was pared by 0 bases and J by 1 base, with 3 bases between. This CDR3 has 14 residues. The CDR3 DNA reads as TGTGCCAGCAGCTTAACTAGGAACACCGGGGAGCTGTTTTTT. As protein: CASSLTRNTGELFF.

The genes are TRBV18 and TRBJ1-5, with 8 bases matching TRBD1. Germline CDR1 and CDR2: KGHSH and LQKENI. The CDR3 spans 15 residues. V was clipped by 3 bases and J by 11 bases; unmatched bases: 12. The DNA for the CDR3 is TGTGCCAGCTCACCTTCTAAGACAGGGGCCCAGTCCCAGCATTTT. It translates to CASSPSKTGAQSQHF. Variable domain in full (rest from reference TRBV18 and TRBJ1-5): NAGVMQNPRHLVRRRGQEARLRCSPMKGHSHVYWYRQLPEEGLKFMVYLQKENIIDESGMPKERFSAEFPKEGPSILRIQQVVRGDSAAYFCASSPSKTGAQSQHFGDGTRLSIL.

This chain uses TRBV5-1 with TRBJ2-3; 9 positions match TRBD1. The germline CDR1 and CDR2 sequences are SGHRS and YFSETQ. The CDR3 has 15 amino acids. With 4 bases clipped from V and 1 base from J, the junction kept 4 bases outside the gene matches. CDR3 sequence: CASSPDRGRTDTQYF. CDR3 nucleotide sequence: TGCGCCAGCAGCCCGGACAGGGGACGCACAGATACGCAGTATTTT.

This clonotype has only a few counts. This chain's CDR3 is CASSSRWSGGAGEQFF. The CDR3 nucleotides are TGTGCCAGCAGCTCGAGGTGGAGCGGGGGGGCGGGTGAGCAGTTCTTC. V gene TRBV11-3 combines with J gene TRBJ2-1, with 10 nucleotides matching TRBD2. The germline CDR1 and CDR2 sequences are SGHNT and YENEEA. Germline trimming cut 4 bases from V and 9 bases from J; bases unmatched to any gene: 12. The CDR3 is 16 amino acids.

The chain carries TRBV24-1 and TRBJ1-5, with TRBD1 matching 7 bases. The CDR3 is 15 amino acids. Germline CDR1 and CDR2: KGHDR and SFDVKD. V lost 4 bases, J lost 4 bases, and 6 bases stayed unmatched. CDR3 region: CATSEPQGPNQPQHF. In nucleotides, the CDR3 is TGTGCCACCAGTGAACCACAGGGGCCGAATCAGCCCCAGCATTTT.

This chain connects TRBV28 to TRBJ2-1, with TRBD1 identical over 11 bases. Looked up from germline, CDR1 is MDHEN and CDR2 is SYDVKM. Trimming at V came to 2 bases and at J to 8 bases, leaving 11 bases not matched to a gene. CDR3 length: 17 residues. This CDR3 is CASSLGDRGFHWDEQFF. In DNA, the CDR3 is TGTGCCAGCAGTTTAGGGGACAGGGGGTTTCATTGGGATGAGCAGTTCTTC. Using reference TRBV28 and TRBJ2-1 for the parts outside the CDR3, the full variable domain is DVKVTQSSRYLVKRTGEKVFLECVQDMDHENMFWYRQDPGLGLRLIYFSYDVKMKEKGDIPEGYSVSREKKERFSLILESASTNQTSMYLCASSLGDRGFHWDEQFFGPGTRLTVL.

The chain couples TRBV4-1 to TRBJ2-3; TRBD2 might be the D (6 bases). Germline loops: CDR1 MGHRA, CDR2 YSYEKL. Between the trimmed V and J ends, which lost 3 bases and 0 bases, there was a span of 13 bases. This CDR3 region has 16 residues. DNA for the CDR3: TGCGCCAGCAGCCACGGAAGCGGGTTTAGCACAGATACGCAGTATTTT. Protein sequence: CASSHGSGFSTDTQYF.

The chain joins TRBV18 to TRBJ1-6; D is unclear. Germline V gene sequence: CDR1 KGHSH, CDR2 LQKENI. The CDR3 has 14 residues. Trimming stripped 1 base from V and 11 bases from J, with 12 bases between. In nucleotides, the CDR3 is TGTGCCAGCTCACCACGGTCTACCCCACCACCCCTCCACTTT. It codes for CASSPRSTPPPLHF.

CDR3 DNA sequence: TGTGCCAGCAGTTACTCTCGCGGAAACATTCAGTACTTC. Translated: CASSYSRGNIQYF. The chain uses TRBV6-2 or TRBV6-3 and TRBJ2-4; no clear D gene. The CDR3 loop spans 13 amino acids. In germline, CDR1 is MNHEY, CDR2 SVGEGT. Trimming pared 0 bases from V and 6 bases from J, leaving 6 bases between.

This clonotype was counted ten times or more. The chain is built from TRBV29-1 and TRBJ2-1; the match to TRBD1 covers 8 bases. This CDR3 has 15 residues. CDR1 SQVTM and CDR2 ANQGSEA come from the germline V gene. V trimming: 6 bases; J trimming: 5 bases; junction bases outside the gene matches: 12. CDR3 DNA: TGCAGCGTCACGAGACAGGGGACCCTCCACAATGAGCAGTTCTTC. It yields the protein CSVTRQGTLHNEQFF.

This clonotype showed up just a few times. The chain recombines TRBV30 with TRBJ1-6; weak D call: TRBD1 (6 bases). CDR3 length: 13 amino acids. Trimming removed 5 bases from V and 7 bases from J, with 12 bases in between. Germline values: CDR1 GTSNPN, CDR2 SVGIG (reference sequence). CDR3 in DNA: TGTGCCTGGGCACAGGGAGTGAATTCACCCCTCCACTTT. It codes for CAWAQGVNSPLHF.